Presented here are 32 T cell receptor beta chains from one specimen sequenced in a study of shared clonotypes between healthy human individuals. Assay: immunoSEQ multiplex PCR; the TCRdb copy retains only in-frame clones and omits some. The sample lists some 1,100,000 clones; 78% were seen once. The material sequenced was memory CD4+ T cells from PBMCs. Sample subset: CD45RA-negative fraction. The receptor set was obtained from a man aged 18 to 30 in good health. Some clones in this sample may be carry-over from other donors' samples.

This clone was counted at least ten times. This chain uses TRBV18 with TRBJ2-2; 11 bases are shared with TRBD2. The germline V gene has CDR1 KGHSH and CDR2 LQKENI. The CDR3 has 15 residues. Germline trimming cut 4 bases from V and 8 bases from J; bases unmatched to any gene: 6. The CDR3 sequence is CASSQLAGESGELFF. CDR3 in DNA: TGTGCCAGCTCACAACTAGCGGGAGAATCGGGGGAGCTGTTTTTT.

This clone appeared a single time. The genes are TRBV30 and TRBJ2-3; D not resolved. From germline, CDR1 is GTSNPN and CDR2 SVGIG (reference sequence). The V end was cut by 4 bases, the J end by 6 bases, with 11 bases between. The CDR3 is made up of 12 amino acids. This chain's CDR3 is CAWTSDTDTQYF. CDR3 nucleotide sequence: TGTGCCTGGACCTCCGATACGGATACGCAGTATTTT.

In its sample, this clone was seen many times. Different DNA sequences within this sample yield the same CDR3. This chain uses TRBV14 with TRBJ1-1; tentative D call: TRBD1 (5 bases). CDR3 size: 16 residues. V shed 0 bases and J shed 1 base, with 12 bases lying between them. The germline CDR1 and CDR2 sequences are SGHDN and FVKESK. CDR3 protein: CASSQDLGQGNTEAFF. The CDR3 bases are TGTGCCAGCAGCCAAGATCTAGGGCAGGGGAACACTGAAGCTTTCTTT.

The CDR3 DNA reads TGTGCCACCTTGGGCCGAGGGTACTACGAGCAGTACTTC. It specifies CATLGRGYYEQYF. This chain connects TRBV6-6 to TRBJ2-7, with a possible D match to TRBD2 (5 bases). Germline lookup yields CDR1 MNHNY and CDR2 SVGAGI (reference sequence). This CDR3 contains 13 residues. V was trimmed by 10 bases and J by 3 bases, leaving 16 bases between them.

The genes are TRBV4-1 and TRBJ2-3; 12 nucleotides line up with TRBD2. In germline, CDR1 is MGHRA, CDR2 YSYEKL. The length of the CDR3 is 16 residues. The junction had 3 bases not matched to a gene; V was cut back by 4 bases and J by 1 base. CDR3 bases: TGCGCCAGCAGCCGACTAGCGGGAGAGCGCACAGATACGCAGTATTTT. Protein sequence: CASSRLAGERTDTQYF.

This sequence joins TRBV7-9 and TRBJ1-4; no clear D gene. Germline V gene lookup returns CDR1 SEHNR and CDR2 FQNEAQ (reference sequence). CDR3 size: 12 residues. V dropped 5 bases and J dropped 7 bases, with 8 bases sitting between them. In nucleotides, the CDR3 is TGTGCCAGCAGCCCCGGTAGTGAAAAACTGTTTTTT. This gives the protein CASSPGSEKLFF.

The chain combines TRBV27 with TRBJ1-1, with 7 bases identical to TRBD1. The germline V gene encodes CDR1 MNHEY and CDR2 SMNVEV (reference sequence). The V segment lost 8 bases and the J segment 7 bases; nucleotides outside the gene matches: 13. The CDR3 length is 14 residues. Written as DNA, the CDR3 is TGTGCCAGCCTAGGAGGAGGGGGCCTGATTGAAGCTTTCTTT. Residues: CASLGGGGLIEAFF.

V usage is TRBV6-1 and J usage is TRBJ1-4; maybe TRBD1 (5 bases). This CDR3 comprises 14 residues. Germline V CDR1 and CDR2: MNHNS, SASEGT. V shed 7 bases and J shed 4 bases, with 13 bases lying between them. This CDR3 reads CASTEGTFNEKLFF. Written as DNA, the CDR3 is TGTGCCAGCACCGAGGGGACCTTTAATGAAAAACTGTTTTTT.

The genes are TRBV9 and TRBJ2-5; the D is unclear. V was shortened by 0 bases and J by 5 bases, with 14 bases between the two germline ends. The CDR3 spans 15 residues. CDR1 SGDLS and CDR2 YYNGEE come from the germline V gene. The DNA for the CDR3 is TGTGCCAGCAGCGTAGGATTTGGGTCAAGCGAGACCCAGTACTTC. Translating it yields CASSVGFGSSETQYF.

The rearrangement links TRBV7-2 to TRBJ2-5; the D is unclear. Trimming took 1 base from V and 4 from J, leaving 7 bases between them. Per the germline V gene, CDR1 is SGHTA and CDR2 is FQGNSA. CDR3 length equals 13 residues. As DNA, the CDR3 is TGTGCCAGCAGCTTAGGCGATGGAGAGACCCAGTACTTC. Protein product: CASSLGDGETQYF.

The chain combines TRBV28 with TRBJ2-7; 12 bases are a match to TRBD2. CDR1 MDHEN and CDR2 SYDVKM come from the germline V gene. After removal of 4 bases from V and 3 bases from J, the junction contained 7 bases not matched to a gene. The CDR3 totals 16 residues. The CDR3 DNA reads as TGTGCCAGCAGTTCCGCGGGACTAGCGGGTTTCTACGAGCAGTACTTC. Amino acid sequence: CASSSAGLAGFYEQYF.

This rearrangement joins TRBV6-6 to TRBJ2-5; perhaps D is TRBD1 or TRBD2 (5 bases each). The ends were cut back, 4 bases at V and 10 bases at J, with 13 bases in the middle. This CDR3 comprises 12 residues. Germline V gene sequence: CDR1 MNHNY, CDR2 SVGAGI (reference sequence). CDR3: CASSSRGGDQYF. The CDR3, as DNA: TGTGCCAGCAGTTCCCGTGGGGGAGACCAGTACTTC.

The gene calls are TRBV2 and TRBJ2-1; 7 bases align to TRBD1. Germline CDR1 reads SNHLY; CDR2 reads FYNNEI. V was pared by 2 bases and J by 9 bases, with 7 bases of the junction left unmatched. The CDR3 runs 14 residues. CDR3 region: CASSERPGQSEQFF. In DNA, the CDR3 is TGTGCCAGCAGTGAAAGACCGGGACAGAGTGAGCAGTTCTTC.

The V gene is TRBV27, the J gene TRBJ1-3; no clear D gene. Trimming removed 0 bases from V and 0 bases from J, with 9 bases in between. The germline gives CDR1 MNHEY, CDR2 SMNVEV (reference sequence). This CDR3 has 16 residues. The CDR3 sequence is CASSLSGRNSGNTIYF. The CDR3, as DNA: TGTGCCAGCAGTTTATCCGGGCGGAACTCTGGAAACACCATATATTTT.

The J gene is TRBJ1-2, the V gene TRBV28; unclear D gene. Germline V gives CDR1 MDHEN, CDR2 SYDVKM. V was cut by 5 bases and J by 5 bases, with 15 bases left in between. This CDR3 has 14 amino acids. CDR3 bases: TGTGCCAGCAGTGAGGCAGTCCCTCCATATGGCTACACCTTC. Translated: CASSEAVPPYGYTF.

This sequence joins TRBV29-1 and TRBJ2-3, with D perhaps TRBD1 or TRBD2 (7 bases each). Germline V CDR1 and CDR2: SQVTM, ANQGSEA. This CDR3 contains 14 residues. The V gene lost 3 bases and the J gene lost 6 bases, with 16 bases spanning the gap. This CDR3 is CSVDGDSGTDTQYF. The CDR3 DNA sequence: TGCAGCGTTGACGGGGACAGCGGGACGGATACGCAGTATTTT.

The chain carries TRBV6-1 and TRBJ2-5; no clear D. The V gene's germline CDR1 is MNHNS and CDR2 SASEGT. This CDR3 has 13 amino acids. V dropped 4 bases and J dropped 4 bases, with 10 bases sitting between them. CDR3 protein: CASSAHPRETQYF. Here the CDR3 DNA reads TGTGCCAGCAGTGCCCACCCCCGAGAGACCCAGTACTTC.

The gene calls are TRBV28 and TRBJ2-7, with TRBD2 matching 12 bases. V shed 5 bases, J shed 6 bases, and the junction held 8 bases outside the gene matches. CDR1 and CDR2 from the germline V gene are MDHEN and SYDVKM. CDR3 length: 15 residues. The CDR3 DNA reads TGTGCCAGCAGTGTCCGACTAGCGGGAGCAGTCGAGCAGTACTTC. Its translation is CASSVRLAGAVEQYF.

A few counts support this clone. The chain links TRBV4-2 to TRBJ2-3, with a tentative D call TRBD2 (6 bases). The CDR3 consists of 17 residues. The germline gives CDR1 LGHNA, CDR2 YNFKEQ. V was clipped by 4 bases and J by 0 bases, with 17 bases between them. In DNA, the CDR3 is TGTGCCAGCAGCCTAAAAATGCGGGACCGAAGCACAGATACGCAGTATTTT. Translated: CASSLKMRDRSTDTQYF.

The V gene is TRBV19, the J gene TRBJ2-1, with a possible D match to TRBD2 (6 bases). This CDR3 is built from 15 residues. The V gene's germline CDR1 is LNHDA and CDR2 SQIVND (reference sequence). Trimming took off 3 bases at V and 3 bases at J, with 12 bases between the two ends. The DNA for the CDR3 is TGTGCCAGTAGTATTTGGGTAGCGGACTACAATGAGCAGTTCTTC. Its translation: CASSIWVADYNEQFF.

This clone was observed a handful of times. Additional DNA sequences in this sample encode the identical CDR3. The CDR3: CSALQETQYF. CDR3 DNA: TGCAGTGCTTTGCAAGAGACCCAGTACTTC. The V call is TRBV20-1, the J call TRBJ2-5; no firm D call. The CDR3 has 10 residues. Germline V CDR1 and CDR2: DFQATT, SNEGSKA (reference sequence). V was pared by 5 bases and J by 2 bases, with 3 bases between.

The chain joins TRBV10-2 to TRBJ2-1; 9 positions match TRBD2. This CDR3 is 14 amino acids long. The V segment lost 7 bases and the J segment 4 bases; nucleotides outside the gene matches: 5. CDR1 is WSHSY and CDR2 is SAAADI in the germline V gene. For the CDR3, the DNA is TGCGCCAGCATTACTAGCGGGCCTTACAATGAGCAGTTCTTC. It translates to CASITSGPYNEQFF.

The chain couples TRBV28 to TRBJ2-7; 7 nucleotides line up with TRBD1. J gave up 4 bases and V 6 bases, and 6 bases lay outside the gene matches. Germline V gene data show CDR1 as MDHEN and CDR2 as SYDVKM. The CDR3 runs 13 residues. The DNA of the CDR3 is TGTGCCAGCAGCCCCGGGACAGAATACGAGCAGTACTTC. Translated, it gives CASSPGTEYEQYF.

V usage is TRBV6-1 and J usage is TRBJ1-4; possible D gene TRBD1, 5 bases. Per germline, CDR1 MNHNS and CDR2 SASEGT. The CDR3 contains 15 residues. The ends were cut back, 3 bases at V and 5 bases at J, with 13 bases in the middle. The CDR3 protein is CASSEGWAGNEKLFF. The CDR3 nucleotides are TGTGCCAGCAGTGAGGGTTGGGCAGGGAATGAAAAACTGTTTTTT.

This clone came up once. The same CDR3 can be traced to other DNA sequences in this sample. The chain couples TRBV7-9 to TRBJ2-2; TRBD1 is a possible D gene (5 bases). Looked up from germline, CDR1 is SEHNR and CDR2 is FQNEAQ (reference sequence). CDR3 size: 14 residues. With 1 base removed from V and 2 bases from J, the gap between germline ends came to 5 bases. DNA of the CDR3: TGTGCCAGCAGCTTAGGGGGCAACACCGGGGAGCTGTTTTTT. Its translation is CASSLGGNTGELFF.

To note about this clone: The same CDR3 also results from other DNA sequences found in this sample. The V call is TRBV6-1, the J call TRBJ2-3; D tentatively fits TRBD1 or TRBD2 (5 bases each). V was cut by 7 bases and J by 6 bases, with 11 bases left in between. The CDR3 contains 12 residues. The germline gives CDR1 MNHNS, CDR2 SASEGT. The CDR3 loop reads CASKRGLDTQYF. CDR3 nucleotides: TGTGCCAGCAAACGGGGCCTGGATACGCAGTATTTT.

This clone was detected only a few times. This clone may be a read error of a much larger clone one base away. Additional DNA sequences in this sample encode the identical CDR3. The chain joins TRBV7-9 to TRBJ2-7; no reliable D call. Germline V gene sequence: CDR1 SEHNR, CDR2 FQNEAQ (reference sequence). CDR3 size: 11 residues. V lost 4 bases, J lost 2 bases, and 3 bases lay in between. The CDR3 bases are TGTGCCAGCAGCTCCACCTACGAGCAGTACTTC. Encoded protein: CASSSTYEQYF.

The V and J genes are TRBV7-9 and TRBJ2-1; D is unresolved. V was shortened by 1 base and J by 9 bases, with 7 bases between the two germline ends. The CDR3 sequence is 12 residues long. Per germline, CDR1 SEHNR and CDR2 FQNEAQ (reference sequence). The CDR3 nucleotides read TGTGCCAGCAGCTTAGAAATTTTTGAGCAGTTCTTC. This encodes CASSLEIFEQFF.

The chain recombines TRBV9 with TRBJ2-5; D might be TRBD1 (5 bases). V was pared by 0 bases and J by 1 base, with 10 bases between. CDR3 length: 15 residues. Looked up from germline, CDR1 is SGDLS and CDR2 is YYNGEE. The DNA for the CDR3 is TGTGCCAGCAGCGTAGGAAGACAGCGCCAAGAGACCCAGTACTTC. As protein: CASSVGRQRQETQYF.

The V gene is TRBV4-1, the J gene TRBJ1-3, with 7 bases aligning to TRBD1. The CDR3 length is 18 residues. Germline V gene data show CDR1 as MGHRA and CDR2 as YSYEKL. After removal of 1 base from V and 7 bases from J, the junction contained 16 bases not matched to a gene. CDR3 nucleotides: TGCGCCAGCAGCCAAGCCCCCCCGGACAGGCCTCTTCGTAACACCATATATTTT. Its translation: CASSQAPPDRPLRNTIYF.

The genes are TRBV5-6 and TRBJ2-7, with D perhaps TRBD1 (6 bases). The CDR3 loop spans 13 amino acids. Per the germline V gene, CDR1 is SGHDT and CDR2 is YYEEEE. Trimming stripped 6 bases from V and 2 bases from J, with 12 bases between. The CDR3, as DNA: TGTGCCAGCACCACGTCAGGGGCCTACGAGCAGTACTTC. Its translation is CASTTSGAYEQYF.

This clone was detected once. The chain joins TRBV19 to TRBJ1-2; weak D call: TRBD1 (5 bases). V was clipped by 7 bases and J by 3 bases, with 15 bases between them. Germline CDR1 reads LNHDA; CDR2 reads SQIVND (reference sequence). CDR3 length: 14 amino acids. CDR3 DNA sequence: TGTGCCAGTACCCCCCGTGGGGACCACTATGGCTACACCTTC. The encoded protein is CASTPRGDHYGYTF.